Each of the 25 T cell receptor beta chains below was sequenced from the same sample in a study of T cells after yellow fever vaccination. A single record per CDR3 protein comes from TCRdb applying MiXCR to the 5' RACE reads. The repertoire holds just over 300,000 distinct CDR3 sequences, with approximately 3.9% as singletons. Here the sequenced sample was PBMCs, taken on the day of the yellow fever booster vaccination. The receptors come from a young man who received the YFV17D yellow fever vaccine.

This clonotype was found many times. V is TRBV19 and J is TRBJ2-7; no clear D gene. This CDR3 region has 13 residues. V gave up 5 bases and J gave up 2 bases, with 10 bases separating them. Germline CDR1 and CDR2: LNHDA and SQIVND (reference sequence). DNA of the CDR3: TGTGCCAGTAGTCCCGGACCGACCTACGAGCAGTACGTC. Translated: CASSPGPTYEQYV.

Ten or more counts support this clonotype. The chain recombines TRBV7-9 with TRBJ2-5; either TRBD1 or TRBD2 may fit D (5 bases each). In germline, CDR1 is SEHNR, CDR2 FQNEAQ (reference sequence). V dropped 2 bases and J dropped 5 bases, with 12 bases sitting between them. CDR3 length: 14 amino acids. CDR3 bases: TGTGCCAGCAGCTTATTTGGGGACCCGGAGACCCAGTACTTC. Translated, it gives CASSLFGDPETQYF.

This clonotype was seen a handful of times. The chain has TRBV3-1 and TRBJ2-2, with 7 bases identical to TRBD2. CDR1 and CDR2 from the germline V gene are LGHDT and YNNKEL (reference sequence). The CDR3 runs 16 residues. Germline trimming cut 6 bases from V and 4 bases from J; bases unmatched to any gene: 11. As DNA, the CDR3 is TGTGCCAGCAGTCATATAGCGGGCCGAGGCACCGGGGAGCTGTTTTTT. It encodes CASSHIAGRGTGELFF.

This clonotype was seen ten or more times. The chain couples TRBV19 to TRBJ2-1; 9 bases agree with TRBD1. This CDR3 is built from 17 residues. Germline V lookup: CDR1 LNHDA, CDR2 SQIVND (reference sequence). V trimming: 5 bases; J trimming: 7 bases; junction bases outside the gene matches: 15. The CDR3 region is CASSPHLTGTGWNEQFF. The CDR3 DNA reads TGTGCCAGTAGTCCACATTTGACCGGGACAGGGTGGAATGAGCAGTTCTTC.

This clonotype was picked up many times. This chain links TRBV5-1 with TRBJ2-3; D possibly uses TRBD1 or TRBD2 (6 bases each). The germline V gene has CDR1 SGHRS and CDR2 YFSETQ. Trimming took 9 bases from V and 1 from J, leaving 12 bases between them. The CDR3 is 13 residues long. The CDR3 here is CATRGVRTDTQYF. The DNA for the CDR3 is TGCGCCACTAGGGGGGTTCGCACAGATACGCAGTATTTT.

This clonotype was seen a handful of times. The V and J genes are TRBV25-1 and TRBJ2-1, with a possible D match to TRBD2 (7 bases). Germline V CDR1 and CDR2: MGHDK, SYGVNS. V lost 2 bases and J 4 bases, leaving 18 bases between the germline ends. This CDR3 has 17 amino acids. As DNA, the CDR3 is TGTGCCAGCAGTGAAGATCTGAACGGGGGGCTTTACAATGAGCAGTTCTTC. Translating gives CASSEDLNGGLYNEQFF.

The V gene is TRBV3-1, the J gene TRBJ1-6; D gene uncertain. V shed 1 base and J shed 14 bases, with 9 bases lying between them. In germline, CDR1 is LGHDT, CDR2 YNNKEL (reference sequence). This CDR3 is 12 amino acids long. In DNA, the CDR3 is TGTGCCAGCAGCCAAGGCCCGCAGGCCCTCCACTTT. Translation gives CASSQGPQALHF. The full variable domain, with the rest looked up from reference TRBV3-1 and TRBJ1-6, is DTAVSQTPKYLVTQMGNDKSIKCEQNLGHDTMYWYKQDSKKFLKIMFSYNNKELIINETVPNRFSPKSPDKAHLNLHINSLELGDSAVYFCASSQGPQALHFGNGTRLTVT.

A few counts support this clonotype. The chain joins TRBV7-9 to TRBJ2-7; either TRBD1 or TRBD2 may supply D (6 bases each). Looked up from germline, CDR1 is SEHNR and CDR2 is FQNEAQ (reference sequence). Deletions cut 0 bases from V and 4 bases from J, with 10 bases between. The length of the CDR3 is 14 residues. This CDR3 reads CASSLAGGGYEQYV. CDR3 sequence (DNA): TGTGCCAGCAGCTTAGCCGGGGGCGGTTACGAGCAGTACGTC.

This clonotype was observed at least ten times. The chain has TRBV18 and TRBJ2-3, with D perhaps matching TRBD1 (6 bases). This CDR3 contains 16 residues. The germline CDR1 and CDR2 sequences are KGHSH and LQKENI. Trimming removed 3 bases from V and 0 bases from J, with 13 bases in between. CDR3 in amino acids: CASSPMMQGSTDTQYF. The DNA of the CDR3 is TGTGCCAGCTCACCTATGATGCAGGGGAGCACAGATACGCAGTATTTT.

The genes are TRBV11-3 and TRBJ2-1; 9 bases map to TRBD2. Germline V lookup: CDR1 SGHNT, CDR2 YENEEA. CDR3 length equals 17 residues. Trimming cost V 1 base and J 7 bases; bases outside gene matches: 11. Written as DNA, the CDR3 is TGTGCCAGCAGCTTAGGCCTACTAGCGGGCCTAGGGAATGAGCAGTTCTTC. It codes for CASSLGLLAGLGNEQFF.

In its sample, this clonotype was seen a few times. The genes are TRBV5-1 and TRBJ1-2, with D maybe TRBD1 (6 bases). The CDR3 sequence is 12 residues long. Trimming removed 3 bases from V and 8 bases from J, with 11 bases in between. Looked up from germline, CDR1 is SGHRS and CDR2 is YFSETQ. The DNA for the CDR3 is TGCGCCAGCAGCTCTGCGACAGGCGGCTACACCTTC. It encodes CASSSATGGYTF.

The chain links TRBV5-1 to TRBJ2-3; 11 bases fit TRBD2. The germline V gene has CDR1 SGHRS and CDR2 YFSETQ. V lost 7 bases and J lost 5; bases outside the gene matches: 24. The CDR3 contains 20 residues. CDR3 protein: CASSPPRQGPSGGFLDTQYF. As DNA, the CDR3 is TGCGCCAGCTCTCCGCCGCGGCAGGGCCCTAGCGGGGGGTTCTTAGATACGCAGTATTTT.

CDR3 loop: CASSPDRTNTEAFF. DNA of the CDR3: TGCGCCAGCAGCCCCGACCGAACGAACACTGAAGCTTTCTTT. The V gene is TRBV5-1, the J gene TRBJ1-1, with no clear D. There are 14 residues in the CDR3. Trimming took 4 bases from V and 1 from J, leaving 11 bases between them. Germline V CDR1 and CDR2: SGHRS, YFSETQ.

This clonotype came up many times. The CDR3 spells CSARLAGAYEQYF. DNA of the CDR3: TGCAGTGCTAGACTAGCGGGGGCCTACGAGCAGTACTTC. This sequence joins TRBV20-1 and TRBJ2-7; 10 bases match TRBD2. The CDR3 consists of 13 residues. V lost 2 bases to trimming and J lost 2 bases; unmatched junction nucleotides: 0. CDR1 is DFQATT, CDR2 SNEGSKA, per germline (reference sequence).

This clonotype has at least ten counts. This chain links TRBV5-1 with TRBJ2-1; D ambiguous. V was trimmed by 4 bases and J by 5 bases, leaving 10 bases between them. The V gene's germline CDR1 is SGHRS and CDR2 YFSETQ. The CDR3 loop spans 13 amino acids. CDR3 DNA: TGCGCCAGCAGCCCGGCCTTTAACAATGAGCAGTTCTTC. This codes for CASSPAFNNEQFF.

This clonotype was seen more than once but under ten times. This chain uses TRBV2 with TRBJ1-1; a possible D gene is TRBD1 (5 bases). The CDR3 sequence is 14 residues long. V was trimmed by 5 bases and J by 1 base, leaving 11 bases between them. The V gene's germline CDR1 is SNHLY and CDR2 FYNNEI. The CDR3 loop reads CASSPGTQNTEAFF. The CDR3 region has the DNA TGTGCCAGCAGTCCCGGGACTCAGAACACTGAAGCTTTCTTT. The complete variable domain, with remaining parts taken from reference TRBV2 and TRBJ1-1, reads EPEVTQTPSHQVTQMGQEVILRCVPISNHLYFYWYRQILGQKVEFLVSFYNNEISEKSEIFDDQFSVERPDGSNFTLKIRSTKLEDSAMYFCASSPGTQNTEAFFGQGTRLTVV.

CDR3 sequence (DNA): TGCAGTGTCCGACCGCTCAACACTGAAGCTTTCTTT. It translates to CSVRPLNTEAFF. V is TRBV20-1 and J is TRBJ1-1, with D unresolved. The CDR3 loop spans 12 amino acids. CDR1 and CDR2 (germline): DFQATT, SNEGSKA (reference sequence). Between the trimmed V and J ends, which lost 7 bases and 2 bases, there was a span of 11 bases.

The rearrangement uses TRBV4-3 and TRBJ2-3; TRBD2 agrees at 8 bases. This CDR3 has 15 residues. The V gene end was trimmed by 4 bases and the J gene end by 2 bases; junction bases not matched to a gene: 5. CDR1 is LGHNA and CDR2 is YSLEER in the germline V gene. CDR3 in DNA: TGCGCCAGCAGCCTATTAGCGGGACCCACAGATACGCAGTATTTT. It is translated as CASSLLAGPTDTQYF.

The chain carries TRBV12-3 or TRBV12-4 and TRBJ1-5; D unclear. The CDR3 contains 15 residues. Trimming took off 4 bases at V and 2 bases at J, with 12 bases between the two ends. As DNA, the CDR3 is TGTGCCAGCAGTTACCTTTTTGGGGGCAATCAGCCCCAGCATTTT. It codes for CASSYLFGGNQPQHF.

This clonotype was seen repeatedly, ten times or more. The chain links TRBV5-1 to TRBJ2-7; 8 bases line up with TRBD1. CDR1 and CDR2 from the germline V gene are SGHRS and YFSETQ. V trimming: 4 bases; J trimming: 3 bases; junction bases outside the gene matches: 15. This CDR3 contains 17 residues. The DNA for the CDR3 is TGCGCCAGCAGCCTAGCCGGGACAGGCAATAACTTCTACGAGCAGTACTTC. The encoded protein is CASSLAGTGNNFYEQYF.

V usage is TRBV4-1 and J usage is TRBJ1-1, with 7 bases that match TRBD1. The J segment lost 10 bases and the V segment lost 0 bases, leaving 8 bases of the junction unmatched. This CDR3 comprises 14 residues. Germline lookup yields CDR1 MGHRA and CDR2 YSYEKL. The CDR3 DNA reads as TGCGCCAGCAGCCAAGAAAGCAGACAGGGAGGAGCTTTCTTT. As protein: CASSQESRQGGAFF.

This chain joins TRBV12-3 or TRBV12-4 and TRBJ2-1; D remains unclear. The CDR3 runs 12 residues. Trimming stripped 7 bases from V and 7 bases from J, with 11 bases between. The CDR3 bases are TGTGCCAGCATTAACCAAGGTAATGAGCAGTTCTTC. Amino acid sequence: CASINQGNEQFF.

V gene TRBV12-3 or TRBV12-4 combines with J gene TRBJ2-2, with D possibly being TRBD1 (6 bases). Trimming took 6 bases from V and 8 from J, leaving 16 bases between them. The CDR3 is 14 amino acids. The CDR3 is CASRPGQRGGELFF. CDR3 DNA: TGTGCCAGCAGACCAGGACAGCGAGGGGGGGAGCTGTTTTTT.

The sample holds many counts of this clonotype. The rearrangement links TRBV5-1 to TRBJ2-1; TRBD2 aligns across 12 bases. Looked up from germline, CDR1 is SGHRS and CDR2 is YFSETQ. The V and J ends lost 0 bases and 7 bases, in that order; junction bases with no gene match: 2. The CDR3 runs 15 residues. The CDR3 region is CASSLETSGGNEQFF. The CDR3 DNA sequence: TGCGCCAGCAGCTTGGAAACTAGCGGGGGGAATGAGCAGTTCTTC.

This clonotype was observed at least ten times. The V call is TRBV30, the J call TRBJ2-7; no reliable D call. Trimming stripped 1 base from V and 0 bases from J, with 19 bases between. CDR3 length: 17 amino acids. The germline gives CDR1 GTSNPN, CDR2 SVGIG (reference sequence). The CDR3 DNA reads TGTGCCTGGAGTGACCAACACGTCGATTTCAGCTCCTACGAGCAGTACTTC. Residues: CAWSDQHVDFSSYEQYF.